The entry below gives a single TCR beta chain sequence along with its context. The data were taken from a study of regulatory T cells in long-lasting Graves disease. This CDR3 contains 13 residues. The V gene lost 3 bases and the J gene lost 8 bases, with 13 bases spanning the gap. TCR beta libraries were built with iRepertoire HTBI primers and Arm-PCR of CDR3 regions. TCRdb reanalysed the multiplex PCR reads using MiXCR and keeps one entry per CDR3 protein. The sample yields about 470,000 distinct CDR3 sequences, around 15% seen once. Time point noted: newly diagnosed GD, antithyroid drugs for less than 3 months. PBMC-derived RNA was used for the TCR library. These data were likewise used in another study, on T cells in Graves' hyperthyroidism and ophthalmopathy. From that second work: An initial round of RT-PCR targeting the TCR CDR3 relied on the HTBI primer set.

This chain connects TRBV12-3 or TRBV12-4 to TRBJ1-2; the D is unclear. Sample: peripheral blood mononuclear cells (PBMCs), taken at new diagnosis, from a patient treated with antithyroid drugs. This sequence originates from a man aged 40-50 years with Graves disease. The chain's CDR3 is CASSFSRSEGYTF. CDR3 nucleotides: TGTGCCAGCAGTTTCTCCCGATCGGAGGGCTACACCTTC.